These 27 T cell receptor beta chains were all obtained from the same sample, sequenced in a study of shared clonotypes between healthy human individuals (dated by TCRdb to about 2020). Libraries were constructed by the immunoSEQ multiplex PCR assay. The clones in this table, taken by TCRdb from immuneACCESS, are in-frame only. Not every clone is retained; where verified, under half of the shortfall comes from an unresolved V gene, and the cause of the rest is unknown. Counted in this sample were some 800,000 clones; 85% to 95% of them appeared once. 24% of the sample is held by the ten biggest clonotypes. For the CD8 naive samples, CD45RO-negative cells were positively selected for CCR7, yielding a CD45RA+CCR7+ population from which TemRA cells were excluded. The sequenced material came from naive CD8+ T cells sorted from blood. The sample's cell subset or site label is to be understood as: CD45RA+CCR7+. Every receptor here comes from a man aged 30 to 39 in good health.

The CDR3 sequence is CASSLETAYEQYF. The CDR3 DNA reads as TGTGCCAGCAGCTTAGAGACAGCCTACGAGCAGTACTTC. This chain connects TRBV11-2 to TRBJ2-7, with D perhaps TRBD1 (5 bases). The V end lost 0 bases, the J end lost 2 bases, and 5 bases lay between the germline ends. CDR3 length equals 13 residues. Germline assignment: CDR1 SGHAT and CDR2 FQNNGV.

The rearrangement links TRBV7-9 to TRBJ2-7; D might be TRBD1 or TRBD2, each matching 5 bases. CDR1 is SEHNR, CDR2 FQNEAQ, per germline (reference sequence). CDR3 length equals 13 residues. Trimming stripped 3 bases from V and 4 bases from J, with 10 bases between. The CDR3 coding sequence is TGTGCCAGCAGCTTTGGGACCGAGTACGAGCAGTACTTC. The encoded protein is CASSFGTEYEQYF.

This clone was observed a handful of times. This chain joins TRBV27 and TRBJ1-5; TRBD1 matches at 7 bases. Looked up from germline, CDR1 is MNHEY and CDR2 is SMNVEV (reference sequence). The CDR3 has 14 amino acids. Trimming removed 5 bases from V and 2 bases from J; junction bases left unmatched: 3. CDR3 in amino acids: CASSITGGNQPQHF. CDR3 in DNA: TGTGCCAGCAGTATCACAGGGGGCAATCAGCCCCAGCATTTT.

The rearrangement joins TRBV27 to TRBJ1-2; D gene unclear. Germline V gene lookup returns CDR1 MNHEY and CDR2 SMNVEV (reference sequence). The CDR3 consists of 15 residues. V shed 5 bases and J shed 3 bases, with 16 bases lying between them. CDR3 loop: CASSPIGKWDYGYTF. In nucleotides, the CDR3 is TGTGCCAGCAGTCCCATCGGGAAGTGGGACTATGGCTACACCTTC.

V usage is TRBV7-9 and J usage is TRBJ2-5; 7 bases are a match to TRBD1. With 1 base clipped from V and 1 base from J, the junction kept 3 bases outside the gene matches. The germline V gene has CDR1 SEHNR and CDR2 FQNEAQ (reference sequence). The CDR3 totals 15 residues. CDR3 nucleotides: TGTGCCAGCAGCTTAGGGGGACAGTTCCAAGAGACCCAGTACTTC. As protein: CASSLGGQFQETQYF. The variable domain in full, completed from reference TRBV7-9 and TRBJ2-5, reads DTGVSQNPRHKITKRGQNVTFRCDPISEHNRLYWYRQTLGQGPEFLTYFQNEAQLEKSRLLSDRFSAERPKGSFSTLEIQRTEQGDSAMYLCASSLGGQFQETQYFGPGTRLLVL.

The chain employs TRBV5-4 and TRBJ2-3; D may be TRBD1 (5 bases). CDR1 is SGHNT, CDR2 YYREEE, per germline (reference sequence). The CDR3 is made up of 14 amino acids. V shed 4 bases and J shed 4 bases, with 13 bases lying between them. The CDR3 DNA sequence: TGTGCCAGCAGCGGGGCTCGTCCGGCAGATACGCAGTATTTT. Translated, it gives CASSGARPADTQYF.

The table lists this clone with a count of one. The chain combines TRBV10-2 with TRBJ2-7; no clear D. This CDR3 has 13 residues. CDR1 is WSHSY, CDR2 SAAADI, per germline. The V and J ends lost 6 bases and 4 bases respectively, with 13 bases between them. The CDR3 DNA is TGCGCCAGCAGGGAAACTATATCTTACGAGCAGTACTTC. Its translation: CASRETISYEQYF.

In nucleotides, the CDR3 is TGTGCCAGCAGTTTCCAGACTAGCGGGCACGCAGATACGCAGTATTTT. Translated, it gives CASSFQTSGHADTQYF. The rearrangement links TRBV27 to TRBJ2-3, with 10 bases matching TRBD2. This CDR3 has 16 amino acids. Unmatched junction bases numbered 7, after V lost 3 bases and J lost 4 bases. Germline assignment: CDR1 MNHEY and CDR2 SMNVEV (reference sequence).

This clone was seen once. V usage is TRBV7-9 and J usage is TRBJ2-7; D tentatively fits TRBD1 or TRBD2 (6 bases each). CDR3 length equals 16 residues. The V gene's germline CDR1 is SEHNR and CDR2 FQNEAQ (reference sequence). Trimming took 5 bases from V and 2 from J, leaving 19 bases between them. In DNA form, the CDR3 reads TGTGCCAGCAGCCCCCCGAGGGGGGCCCCCCCCTACGAGCAGTACTTC. This encodes CASSPPRGAPPYEQYF.

This chain uses TRBV27 with TRBJ2-6, with a weak D call TRBD1 (6 bases). The germline V gene encodes CDR1 MNHEY and CDR2 SMNVEV (reference sequence). The CDR3 is 15 amino acids. V lost 6 bases and J lost 4, with 13 bases in between. CDR3 in DNA: TGTGCCAGCAGCCCAGACAGGTCCGGGGCCAACGTCCTGACTTTC. Its protein is CASSPDRSGANVLTF.

J is TRBJ1-2 and V is TRBV29-1; 9 positions match TRBD1. The CDR3 spans 16 residues. In germline, CDR1 is SQVTM, CDR2 ANQGSEA. The V segment lost 5 bases and the J segment 5 bases; nucleotides outside the gene matches: 15. This CDR3 is CSVRPGTGSIRYGYTF. CDR3 DNA sequence: TGCAGCGTTCGTCCCGGGACAGGGTCTATCCGGTATGGCTACACCTTC.

The V gene is TRBV7-9, the J gene TRBJ2-5; D remains ambiguous. The CDR3 loop spans 11 amino acids. CDR1 SEHNR and CDR2 FQNEAQ come from the germline V gene (reference sequence). Trimming took off 4 bases at V and 5 bases at J, with 5 bases between the two ends. The CDR3 sequence: CASSSLETQYF. The CDR3 region has the DNA TGTGCCAGCAGCTCCCTGGAGACCCAGTACTTC.

This clone has a single count. The rearrangement joins TRBV5-1 to TRBJ1-2, with 7 bases matching TRBD1. The CDR3 runs to 13 residues. Germline V gives CDR1 SGHRS, CDR2 YFSETQ. V shed 4 bases and J 5 bases; nucleotides not matched to a gene: 5. CDR3 region: CASSLGQQYGYTF. DNA of the CDR3: TGCGCCAGCAGCCTGGGACAGCAATATGGCTACACCTTC.

This clone was recorded only once. This rearrangement joins TRBV9 to TRBJ2-2; 15 nucleotides match TRBD2. The V gene end was trimmed by 3 bases and the J gene end by 5 bases; junction bases not matched to a gene: 11. Germline lookup yields CDR1 SGDLS and CDR2 YYNGEE. There are 19 residues in the CDR3. The CDR3 DNA follows: TGTGCCAGCAGCGATCCGGGACTAGCGGGAGGAGGGCGGACCGGGGAGCTGTTTTTT. This codes for CASSDPGLAGGGRTGELFF.

This clone came up a few times. This chain uses TRBV7-6 with TRBJ2-7, with TRBD1 matching 7 bases. This CDR3 contains 14 residues. Germline assignment: CDR1 SGHVS and CDR2 FNYEAQ. J lost 2 bases, V lost 5 bases, and 6 bases had no gene match. This chain's CDR3 is CASSPQGRPYEQYF. CDR3 sequence (DNA): TGTGCCAGCAGCCCACAGGGGCGCCCCTACGAGCAGTACTTC.

The genes are TRBV4-1 and TRBJ2-1, with 9 bases identical to TRBD2. The V segment lost 1 base and the J segment 7 bases; nucleotides outside the gene matches: 5. Germline assignment: CDR1 MGHRA and CDR2 YSYEKL. This CDR3 contains 15 residues. In DNA form, the CDR3 reads TGCGCCAGCAGCCAAGGTAGCGGGGGTAGGAATGAGCAGTTCTTC. This translates into CASSQGSGGRNEQFF.

This clone was counted a single time. This chain connects TRBV7-2 to TRBJ2-7, with 11 bases fitting TRBD1. The CDR3 has 15 residues. Germline lookup yields CDR1 SGHTA and CDR2 FQGNSA. Germline trimming cut 4 bases from V and 3 bases from J; bases unmatched to any gene: 5. The CDR3 bases are TGTGCCAGCAGCTCCGAGGACAGGGGGCTCTACGAGCAGTACTTC. Protein sequence: CASSSEDRGLYEQYF.

V is TRBV9 and J is TRBJ2-1; a weak D match, TRBD1 (5 bases). The V and J ends lost 5 bases and 0 bases respectively, with 15 bases between them. This CDR3 is 16 amino acids long. The germline V gene has CDR1 SGDLS and CDR2 YYNGEE. CDR3: CASSANIDSSYNEQFF. DNA of the CDR3: TGTGCCAGCAGTGCCAACATCGACAGCTCCTACAATGAGCAGTTCTTC.

The rearrangement links TRBV30 to TRBJ2-7; D is uncertain. This CDR3 comprises 14 residues. In germline, CDR1 is GTSNPN, CDR2 SVGIG (reference sequence). Deletions cut 5 bases from V and 0 bases from J, with 14 bases between. CDR3 bases: TGTGCCTGGGGGGATGGGATAGGCTCCTACGAGCAGTACTTC. Protein product: CAWGDGIGSYEQYF.

This clone came up once. The V and J genes are TRBV11-2 and TRBJ2-1; 11 bases fit TRBD2. This CDR3 has 16 residues. Unmatched junction bases numbered 4, after V lost 4 bases and J lost 2 bases. Germline V gene lookup returns CDR1 SGHAT and CDR2 FQNNGV. The CDR3 reads CASSWGTSGTYNEQFF. The DNA of the CDR3 is TGTGCCAGCAGCTGGGGGACTAGCGGCACCTACAATGAGCAGTTCTTC.

This chain joins TRBV5-1 and TRBJ2-6, with a possible D match to TRBD1 (6 bases). Germline CDR1 and CDR2: SGHRS and YFSETQ. The CDR3 covers 16 residues. V shed 4 bases and J shed 4 bases, with 15 bases lying between them. In DNA, the CDR3 is TGCGCCAGCAGCGCCGTGCAGGGGACGGGGGCCAACGTCCTGACTTTC. It yields the protein CASSAVQGTGANVLTF. Drawing the rest from reference TRBV5-1 and TRBJ2-6, the complete variable domain is KAGVTQTPRYLIKTRGQQVTLSCSPISGHRSVSWYQQTPGQGLQFLFEYFSETQRNKGNFPGRFSGRQFSNSRSEMNVSTLELGDSALYLCASSAVQGTGANVLTFGAGSRLTVL.

V usage is TRBV29-1 and J usage is TRBJ2-5; 11 bases line up with TRBD2. The V segment lost 8 bases and the J segment 1 base; nucleotides outside the gene matches: 9. Germline V gene data show CDR1 as SQVTM and CDR2 as ANQGSEA. The CDR3 runs to 15 residues. The CDR3, as DNA: TGCAGCTTCGGTCGTAGCGGGAGGGCCCAAGAGACCCAGTACTTC. Protein sequence: CSFGRSGRAQETQYF.

The chain joins TRBV15 to TRBJ2-1; maybe TRBD1 (6 bases). The CDR3 is made up of 13 amino acids. CDR1 is LNHNV and CDR2 is YYDKDF in the germline V gene (reference sequence). V was shortened by 0 bases and J by 15 bases, with 15 bases between the two germline ends. For the CDR3, the DNA is TGTGCCACCAGCAGAGACCAACAGGGTCGGGGGTTCTTC. Its translation: CATSRDQQGRGFF. Complete variable domain (other parts from reference TRBV15 and TRBJ2-1): DAMVIQNPRYQVTQFGKPVTLSCSQTLNHNVMYWYQQKSSQAPKLLFHYYDKDFNNEADTPDNFQSRRPNTSFCFLDIRSPGLGDTAMYLCATSRDQQGRGFFGPGTRLTVL.

The genes are TRBV6-5 and TRBJ2-7; no reliable D call. CDR3 size: 13 residues. Germline CDR1 reads MNHEY; CDR2 reads SVGAGI. Trimming cost V 6 bases and J 6 bases, with 15 bases left between them. The CDR3 reads CASSPPSGLEQYF. CDR3 DNA: TGTGCCAGCAGCCCCCCTTCCGGGCTCGAGCAGTACTTC.

V gene TRBV28 combines with J gene TRBJ2-7, with a tentative D call TRBD2 (5 bases). Trimming took 6 bases from V and 5 from J, leaving 14 bases between them. The CDR3 runs 13 residues. Germline values: CDR1 MDHEN, CDR2 SYDVKM. CDR3 sequence (DNA): TGTGCCAGCAGCTTCAGGAGGTTTGACGAGCAGTACTTC. Its protein product is CASSFRRFDEQYF.

The chain links TRBV14 to TRBJ2-7; no definite D call. Deletions cut 3 bases from V and 2 bases from J, with 11 bases between. The CDR3 has 14 residues. CDR1 and CDR2 (germline): SGHDN, FVKESK. In nucleotides, the CDR3 is TGTGCCAGCAGCCAGACCTTTGGGGCCTACGAGCAGTACTTC. It specifies CASSQTFGAYEQYF. Supplemented by reference TRBV14 and TRBJ2-7, the full variable domain reads EAGVTQFPSHSVIEKGQTVTLRCDPISGHDNLYWYRRVMGKEIKFLLHFVKESKQDESGMPNNRFLAERTGGTYSTLKVQPAELEDSGVYFCASSQTFGAYEQYFGPGTRLTVT.

This chain connects TRBV21-1 to TRBJ1-2. TRBV21-1 represents a pseudogene. This CDR3 is 14 amino acids long. The chain's CDR3 is CASSARFPVYGYTF. As DNA, the CDR3 is TGTGCCAGCAGCGCCCGGTTCCCCGTCTATGGCTACACCTTC.